Each of the 30 T cell receptor beta chains below was sequenced from the same sample in a study of long-term antiretroviral therapy in people with HIV. Running of the v3.0 immunoSEQ assay took place at survey level. Sequencing used immunoSEQ multiplex PCR; TCRdb keeps in-frame clones, though not all of them. The sample carries 20,000 to 25,000 clones, around 89% recorded once. The specimen was unsorted PBMCs, collected 2.3 years after starting antiretroviral therapy. All receptors come from a man aged 60 to 69 with HIV.

The count of this clone is one. The CDR3 DNA reads as TGTGCCAGCAAATCGGGGGGTGGGCCCCAGCATTTT. Its protein product is CASKSGGGPQHF. The chain joins TRBV27 to TRBJ1-5, with D possibly matching TRBD1 (5 bases). In germline, CDR1 is MNHEY, CDR2 SMNVEV (reference sequence). CDR3 length: 12 amino acids. V lost 7 bases and J lost 9, with 13 bases in between.

This chain uses TRBV28 with TRBJ1-2; a possible D gene is TRBD1 (6 bases). Germline lookup yields CDR1 MDHEN and CDR2 SYDVKM. This CDR3 has 11 amino acids. The V end lost 10 bases, the J end lost 5 bases, and 11 bases lay between the germline ends. The CDR3 reads CATHRDYGYTF. CDR3 DNA: TGTGCCACCCACAGGGATTATGGCTACACCTTC.

V usage is TRBV6-4 and J usage is TRBJ2-5, with TRBD1 identical over 7 bases. V was pared by 3 bases and J by 5 bases, with 9 bases of the junction left unmatched. Looked up from germline, CDR1 is MRHNA and CDR2 is SNTAGT. The CDR3 has 15 amino acids. The CDR3 sequence is CASSEQTGSLETQYF. For the CDR3, the DNA is TGTGCCAGCAGTGAACAGACAGGGAGCTTGGAGACCCAGTACTTC.

In this sample, this clone turned up once. The chain carries TRBV10-1 and TRBJ2-4; no firm D call. With 9 bases removed from V and 0 bases from J, the gap between germline ends came to 6 bases. The CDR3 loop spans 12 amino acids. The V gene's germline CDR1 is WNHNN and CDR2 SYGVQD (reference sequence). The CDR3 protein is CARVRAKNIQYF. CDR3 in DNA: TGCGCCAGAGTCCGAGCCAAAAACATTCAGTACTTC.

The chain uses TRBV29-1 and TRBJ2-7; 8 positions agree with TRBD1. The CDR3 extends over 13 amino acids. Germline CDR1 is SQVTM and CDR2 is ANQGSEA. The J segment lost 0 bases and the V segment lost 4 bases, leaving 2 bases of the junction unmatched. For the CDR3, the DNA is TGCAGCGTTGGGGACAGGACCTCCTACGAGCAGTACTTC. Translation gives CSVGDRTSYEQYF.

CDR3 protein: CASSSPPGPATGTDTQYF. The CDR3, as DNA: TGTGCCAGCAGCTCTCCCCCCGGCCCGGCTACGGGCACAGATACGCAGTATTTT. The rearrangement joins TRBV7-3 to TRBJ2-3; D not resolved. V lost 4 bases to trimming and J lost 1 base, with 21 bases between them. In germline, CDR1 is SGHTA, CDR2 FQGTGA. The CDR3 covers 18 residues.

The chain is built from TRBV28 and TRBJ1-1; D might be TRBD1 (6 bases). CDR1 and CDR2 from the germline V gene are MDHEN and SYDVKM. V was trimmed by 1 base and J by 1 base, leaving 16 bases between them. CDR3 length equals 17 residues. CDR3 DNA sequence: TGTGCCAGCAGTTTATTTATGGGGGGCATGACGAACACTGAAGCTTTCTTT. Its protein is CASSLFMGGMTNTEAFF. Full variable domain (missing parts from reference TRBV28 and TRBJ1-1): DVKVTQSSRYLVKRTGEKVFLECVQDMDHENMFWYRQDPGLGLRLIYFSYDVKMKEKGDIPEGYSVSREKKERFSLILESASTNQTSMYLCASSLFMGGMTNTEAFFGQGTRLTVV.

V and J are TRBV6-5 and TRBJ2-7; TRBD2 matches 9 bases. The CDR3 contains 14 residues. From germline, CDR1 is MNHEY and CDR2 SVGAGI. The V gene end was trimmed by 10 bases and the J gene end by 6 bases; junction bases not matched to a gene: 13. The CDR3 DNA reads as TGTGCCACCCGACGAGCGGGAGGCCCCCGCGAGCAGTACTTC. Translating gives CATRRAGGPREQYF.

The chain couples TRBV6-5 to TRBJ2-7, with TRBD1 identical over 12 bases. V dropped 11 bases and J dropped 4; count of bases not matched to a gene: 12. The germline gives CDR1 MNHEY, CDR2 SVGAGI. The CDR3 length is 15 residues. This CDR3 is CAATRRDRGPYEQYF. In DNA form, the CDR3 reads TGTGCCGCTACGCGCCGGGACAGGGGGCCATACGAGCAGTACTTC.

The chain is built from TRBV5-8 and TRBJ1-2; D unclear. This CDR3 is built from 15 residues. The V and J ends lost 4 bases and 4 bases respectively, with 17 bases between them. Germline V lookup: CDR1 SGHTS, CDR2 YDEGEE. This chain's CDR3 is CASSRPQRVTYGYTF. The CDR3 DNA reads as TGTGCCAGCAGCCGCCCGCAAAGGGTAACCTATGGCTACACCTTC.

Sample share makes this clone medium-sized. The chain combines TRBV29-1 with TRBJ1-2, with TRBD1 matching over 9 bases. Losses at the gene ends were 7 bases for V and 1 base for J; bases not matched to a gene: 19. The CDR3 covers 18 residues. In germline, CDR1 is SQVTM, CDR2 ANQGSEA. In DNA form, the CDR3 reads TGCAGCGCCACCCCCGGTGGGGGACAGGGACCCAATAACTATGGCTACACCTTC. It codes for CSATPGGGQGPNNYGYTF. Full variable domain (remainder filled in from reference TRBV29-1 and TRBJ1-2): SAVISQKPSRDICQRGTSLTIQCQVDSQVTMMFWYRQQPGQSLTLIATANQGSEATYESGFVIDKFPISRPNLTFSTLTVSNMSPEDSSIYLCSATPGGGQGPNNYGYTFGSGTRLTVV.

CDR3 DNA: TGTGCCAGCAGCCTAATTGGGGGAAGCTCCTACAATGAGCAGTTCTTC. Amino acids: CASSLIGGSSYNEQFF. V usage is TRBV28 and J usage is TRBJ2-1; D is perhaps TRBD1 or TRBD2 (5 bases each). The germline V gene has CDR1 MDHEN and CDR2 SYDVKM. Deletions cut 6 bases from V and 0 bases from J, with 15 bases between. The CDR3 consists of 16 residues.

The V and J genes are TRBV27 and TRBJ1-2; possibly TRBD1 for D (6 bases). The CDR3 loop spans 15 amino acids. Trimming pared 6 bases from V and 4 bases from J, leaving 18 bases between. CDR1 and CDR2 from the germline V gene are MNHEY and SMNVEV (reference sequence). The CDR3 bases are TGTGCCAGCAGGGTTTTCCAACAGGGCTTCTATGGCTACACCTTC. It specifies CASRVFQQGFYGYTF.

The gene calls are TRBV7-2 and TRBJ2-3; 9 bases fit TRBD1. Germline V lookup: CDR1 SGHTA, CDR2 FQGNSA. The CDR3 is 14 residues long. Trimming cost V 10 bases and J 4 bases; bases outside gene matches: 9. The CDR3 DNA reads TGTGCCACCAAACCGGGACAGGGAGCAGATACGCAGTATTTT. It specifies CATKPGQGADTQYF.

This sequence joins TRBV13 and TRBJ2-7; D is possibly TRBD2 (5 bases). From germline, CDR1 is PRHDT and CDR2 FYEKMQ (reference sequence). The germline V and J ends were trimmed by 1 base and 6 bases, with 13 bases remaining between them. The CDR3 runs to 14 residues. The CDR3 loop reads CASSLVTSGFEQYF. CDR3 in DNA: TGTGCCAGCAGCTTAGTAACTAGTGGGTTCGAGCAGTACTTC.

The chain employs TRBV29-1 and TRBJ2-1; weak D call: TRBD1 (5 bases). The CDR3 has 13 amino acids. From germline, CDR1 is SQVTM and CDR2 ANQGSEA. The ends were cut back, 5 bases at V and 4 bases at J, with 12 bases in the middle. The DNA of the CDR3 is TGCAGCGTTAGTGACAGTTTTTACAATGAGCAGTTCTTC. It codes for CSVSDSFYNEQFF.

This chain links TRBV5-1 with TRBJ2-5, with 7 nucleotides matching TRBD2. The CDR3 covers 17 residues. Germline V CDR1 and CDR2: SGHRS, YFSETQ. Trimming at V came to 0 bases and at J to 4 bases, leaving 12 bases not matched to a gene. CDR3 amino acids: CASSLEGLAVWGETQYF. CDR3 in DNA: TGCGCCAGCAGCTTGGAGGGGCTAGCGGTTTGGGGAGAGACCCAGTACTTC.

V usage is TRBV21-1 and J usage is TRBJ2-7; the table calls TRBD1, which could not be checked here. TRBV21-1 is a pseudogene segment. This CDR3 contains 21 residues. CDR3 coding DNA: TGTGCCAGCAGCAAAGTTGGAGCACCGGGACAGGGGGCGAAATTCCCCCGCGAGCAGTACTTC. Protein product: CASSKVGAPGQGAKFPREQYF.

This clone was recorded once. V and J are TRBV19 and TRBJ2-7; D remains ambiguous. Trimming removed 1 base at V and 1 base at J, with 8 bases between. The length of the CDR3 is 14 residues. The germline V gene encodes CDR1 LNHDA and CDR2 SQIVND (reference sequence). The CDR3 coding sequence is TGTGCCAGTAGTATAGCCTCGGGTTCCTACGAGCAGTACTTC. It specifies CASSIASGSYEQYF.

The gene calls are TRBV10-3 and TRBJ1-1; 9 bases match TRBD1. The V gene end was trimmed by 6 bases and the J gene end by 0 bases; junction bases not matched to a gene: 5. This CDR3 is built from 15 residues. The germline V gene has CDR1 ENHRY and CDR2 SYGVKD. The CDR3 DNA is TGTGCCATCAGGGAAGGACAGGGGCTGAACACTGAAGCTTTCTTT. Translation: CAIREGQGLNTEAFF.

The rearrangement links TRBV21-1 to TRBJ2-5; the table calls TRBD2, which could not be checked here. TRBV21-1 is shown as a pseudogene. There are 14 residues in the CDR3. The chain's CDR3 is CASSKRGAQETQYF. CDR3 DNA sequence: TGTGCCAGCAGCAAACGGGGGGCACAAGAGACCCAGTACTTC.

In this sample, this clone turned up once. The J gene is TRBJ2-2, the V gene TRBV27; tentative D call: TRBD2 (5 bases). The CDR3 covers 13 residues. CDR1 and CDR2 from the germline V gene are MNHEY and SMNVEV (reference sequence). Trimming left V 10 bases short and J 2 bases short, with 11 bases between. CDR3 region: CATGLPNTGELFF. The DNA for the CDR3 is TGTGCCACAGGACTGCCAAACACCGGGGAGCTGTTTTTT.

DNA for the CDR3: TGTGCCAGCAGCGTAATGGCGGGGGGCTACGAGCAGTACTTC. Translated: CASSVMAGGYEQYF. The chain carries TRBV9 and TRBJ2-7; TRBD2 matches at 8 bases. Per the germline V gene, CDR1 is SGDLS and CDR2 is YYNGEE. The CDR3 runs 14 residues. J lost 3 bases, V lost 1 base, and 3 bases had no gene match.

This clone appeared once. V and J are TRBV5-4 and TRBJ1-2; D is unclear. This CDR3 comprises 15 residues. Germline CDR1 SGHNT, CDR2 YYREEE (reference sequence). V was shortened by 4 bases and J by 6 bases, with 19 bases between the two germline ends. Here the CDR3 reads CASSPRASGFDGYTF. The DNA for the CDR3 is TGTGCCAGCAGCCCACGGGCCTCGGGGTTCGATGGCTACACCTTC.

V is TRBV29-1 and J is TRBJ1-4; TRBD1 matches 8 bases. This CDR3 is 13 amino acids long. Per germline, CDR1 SQVTM and CDR2 ANQGSEA. Germline trimming cut 7 bases from V and 5 bases from J; bases unmatched to any gene: 6. The CDR3 is CSALRGPNEKLFF. CDR3 in DNA: TGCAGCGCCCTCAGGGGGCCGAATGAAAAACTGTTTTTT.

This clone occurred once. The chain carries TRBV10-2 and TRBJ2-5; D gene unclear. Judging by the DNA end, TRBJ2-7 fits better; the J call may be wrong. The CDR3 spans 14 residues. In germline, CDR1 is WSHSY, CDR2 SAAADI. The CDR3, as DNA: TGCGCCAGCAGCGACCCACCAGAGGTCTACGAGCAGTACTTC. Residues: CASSDPPEVYEQYF.

CDR3 sequence reads: CASSLFLNTEAFF. The CDR3 nucleotides read TGCGCCAGCAGCTTGTTCTTGAACACTGAAGCTTTCTTT. This chain joins TRBV5-1 and TRBJ1-1, with D unresolved. Germline V gives CDR1 SGHRS, CDR2 YFSETQ. This CDR3 comprises 13 residues. V lost 1 base and J 0 bases, leaving 4 bases between the germline ends.

This chain joins TRBV27 and TRBJ2-7; 12 nucleotides match TRBD2. CDR1 is MNHEY and CDR2 is SMNVEV in the germline V gene (reference sequence). The length of the CDR3 is 16 residues. V lost 7 bases to trimming and J lost 4 bases; unmatched junction nucleotides: 11. This CDR3 is CASKTLGTSGLYEQYF. CDR3 bases: TGTGCCAGCAAGACTCTCGGGACTAGCGGGCTTTACGAGCAGTACTTC.

This chain uses TRBV6-6 with TRBJ1-1; D possibly corresponds to TRBD1 (6 bases). Trimming left V 4 bases short and J 3 bases short, with 15 bases between. There are 15 residues in the CDR3. CDR1 is MNHNY, CDR2 SVGAGI, per germline (reference sequence). CDR3 sequence reads: CASSFRGAGDTEAFF. The DNA of the CDR3 is TGTGCCAGCAGTTTCCGGGGCGCAGGGGACACTGAAGCTTTCTTT.

The chain has TRBV5-1 and TRBJ2-5; 8 bases agree with TRBD1. This CDR3 spans 14 amino acids. In germline, CDR1 is SGHRS, CDR2 YFSETQ. The J segment lost 1 base and the V segment lost 1 base, leaving 0 bases of the junction unmatched. The CDR3 sequence: CASSLTGGQETQYF. The CDR3 DNA reads as TGCGCCAGCAGCTTGACAGGGGGCCAAGAGACCCAGTACTTC.